This T cell receptor (beta chain) is drawn from a study of T cell responses to AZD1222 COVID-19 vaccine. Study-level findings and limits: Two AZD1222 administrations were followed by greater Spike-specific TCR breadth and depth. Spike was spanned by vaccine-associated CD4 TCRs, which were dominant at 160-218 and 743-854. Repertoires were sampled only after the peak T cell response.

Profiled with immunoSEQ multiplex PCR; TCRdb holds only in-frame clones, not every one. Here the sample spans about 120,000 clones, approximately 93% being singletons. Trimming stripped 7 bases from V and 2 bases from J, with 15 bases between. This CDR3 is 14 amino acids long. Germline V gene data show CDR1 as LNHDA and CDR2 as SQIVND (reference sequence). This clone was observed a few times. The antigen remains undetermined. The J gene is TRBJ2-7, the V gene TRBV19; a weak D match, TRBD1 (6 bases). The clonotype comes from an adult in good health. The specimen was peripheral blood, collected on day 0 of AZD1222 vaccination. CDR3 sequence reads: CASKAQGSPYEQYF. The CDR3 DNA is TGTGCCAGTAAGGCTCAGGGGAGCCCCTACGAGCAGTACTTC.